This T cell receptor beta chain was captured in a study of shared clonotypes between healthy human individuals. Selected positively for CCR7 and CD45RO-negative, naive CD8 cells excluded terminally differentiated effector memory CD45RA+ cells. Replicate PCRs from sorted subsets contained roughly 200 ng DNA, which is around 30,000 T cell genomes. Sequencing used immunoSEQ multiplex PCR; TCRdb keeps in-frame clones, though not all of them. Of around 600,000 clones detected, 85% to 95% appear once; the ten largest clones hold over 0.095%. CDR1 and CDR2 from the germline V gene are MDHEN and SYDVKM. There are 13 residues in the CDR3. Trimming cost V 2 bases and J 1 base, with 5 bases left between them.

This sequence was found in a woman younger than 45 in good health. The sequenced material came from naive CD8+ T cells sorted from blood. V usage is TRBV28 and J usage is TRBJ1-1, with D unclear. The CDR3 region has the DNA TGTGCCAGCAGTTTAGTACAGAACACTGAAGCTTTCTTT. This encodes CASSLVQNTEAFF.